The clone carrying this TCR beta chain was seen a few times. The target antigen is unknown. The sample comes from a study of T cells in Graves' hyperthyroidism and ophthalmopathy. Whole-study results and caveats: Blood samples included most of the expanded thyroid clonotypes exceeding 0.001.

Amplification of TCR beta CDR3 regions was performed using RNA transcripts as template. The TCR CDR3 first-round RT-PCR relied on the HTBI primer set. TCRdb fed the multiplex PCR reads into MiXCR, producing one record per CDR3 protein. This sample has about 640,000 distinct CDR3 sequences; about a fifth occur once, and the top ten carry 34%. The V end was cut by 0 bases, the J end by 0 bases, with 7 bases between. Germline V gene lookup returns CDR1 SGHDT and CDR2 YYEEEE. The CDR3 totals 14 residues. Sequencing was done on a sample of blood. The chain links TRBV5-6 to TRBJ2-7; D is possibly TRBD1 (5 bases). The receptor was isolated from a man aged 25-45 years with Graves' ophthalmopathy. For the CDR3, the DNA is TGTGCCAGCAGCTTGGGACAGTTCTCCTACGAGCAGTACTTC. This sequence encodes CASSLGQFSYEQYF.